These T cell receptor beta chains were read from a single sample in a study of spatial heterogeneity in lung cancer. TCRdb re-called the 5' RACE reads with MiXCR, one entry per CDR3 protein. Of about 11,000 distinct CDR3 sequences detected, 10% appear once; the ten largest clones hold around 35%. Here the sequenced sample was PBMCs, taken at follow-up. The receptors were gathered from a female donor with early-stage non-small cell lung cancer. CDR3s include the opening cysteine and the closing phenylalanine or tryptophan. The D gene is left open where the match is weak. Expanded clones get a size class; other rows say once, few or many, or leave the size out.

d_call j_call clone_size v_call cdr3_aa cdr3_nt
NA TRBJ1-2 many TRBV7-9 CASSPGRSDGYTF TGTGCCAGCAGCCCCGGGCGGAGTGATGGCTACACCTTC
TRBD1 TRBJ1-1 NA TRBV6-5 CASSYQGQGPTEAFF TGTGCCAGCAGTTACCAAGGACAGGGTCCCACTGAAGCTTTCTTT
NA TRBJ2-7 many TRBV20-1 CSARDGTGVYEQYF TGCAGTGCTAGAGATGGGACGGGGGTCTACGAGCAGTACTTC
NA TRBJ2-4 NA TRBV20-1 CSAIPTAGSLQNIQYF TGCAGTGCCATTCCCACCGCGGGTTCCCTCCAAAACATTCAGTACTTC
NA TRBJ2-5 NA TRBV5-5 CASRFSGHVFRETQYF TGTGCCAGCAGATTCTCGGGGCACGTGTTCCGGGAGACCCAGTACTTC
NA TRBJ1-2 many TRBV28 CASSPLGPVGGYTF TGTGCCAGCAGCCCTCTCGGCCCAGTGGGTGGCTACACCTTC
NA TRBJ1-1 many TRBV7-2 CASSLGGGMNTEAFF TGTGCCAGCAGCTTAGGAGGGGGGATGAACACTGAAGCTTTCTTT
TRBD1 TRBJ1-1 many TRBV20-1 CSAARDRGRRGFWDTEAFF TGCAGTGCCGCCCGGGACAGGGGAAGACGAGGTTTTTGGGACACTGAAGCTTTCTTT
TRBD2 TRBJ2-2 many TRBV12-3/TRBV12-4 CASSRTSGLGTGELFF TGTGCCAGCAGTCGGACTAGCGGACTAGGTACCGGGGAGCTGTTTTTT
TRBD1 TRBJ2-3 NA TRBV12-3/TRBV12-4 CASSGRDRGKDTQYF TGTGCCAGCAGTGGAAGGGACAGGGGGAAAGATACGCAGTATTTT
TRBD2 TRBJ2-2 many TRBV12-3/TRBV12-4 CASSLASGSNTGELFF TGTGCCAGCAGTTTGGCTAGCGGGTCGAACACCGGGGAGCTGTTTTTT
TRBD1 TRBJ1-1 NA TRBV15 CATSPDRGTEAFF TGTGCCACCAGCCCCGACAGGGGCACTGAAGCTTTCTTT
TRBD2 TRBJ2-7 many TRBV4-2 CASSQAGTSGLNYEQYF TGTGCCAGCAGCCAGGCCGGGACTAGCGGATTAAACTACGAGCAGTACTTC
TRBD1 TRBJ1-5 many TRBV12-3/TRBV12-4 CASSRGTGALFF TGTGCCAGCAGTCGGGGCACAGGGGCCCTCTTTTTT
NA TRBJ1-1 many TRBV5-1 CASSPSGQLNTEAFF TGCGCCAGCAGCCCATCGGGACAACTCAACACTGAAGCTTTCTTT
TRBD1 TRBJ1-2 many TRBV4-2 CASSQDPDRGSYGYTF TGTGCCAGCAGCCAAGATCCCGACAGGGGATCCTATGGCTACACCTTC